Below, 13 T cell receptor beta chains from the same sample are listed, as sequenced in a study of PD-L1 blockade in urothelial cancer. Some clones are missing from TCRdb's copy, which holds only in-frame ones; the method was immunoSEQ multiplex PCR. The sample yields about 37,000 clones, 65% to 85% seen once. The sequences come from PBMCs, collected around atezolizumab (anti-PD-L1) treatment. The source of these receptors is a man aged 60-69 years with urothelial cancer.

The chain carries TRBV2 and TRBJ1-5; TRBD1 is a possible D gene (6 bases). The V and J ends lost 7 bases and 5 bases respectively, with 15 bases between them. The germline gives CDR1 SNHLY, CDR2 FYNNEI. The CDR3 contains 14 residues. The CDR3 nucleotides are TGTGCCAGCAATATACAGGGTCTCCATCAGCCCCAGCATTTT. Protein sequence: CASNIQGLHQPQHF.

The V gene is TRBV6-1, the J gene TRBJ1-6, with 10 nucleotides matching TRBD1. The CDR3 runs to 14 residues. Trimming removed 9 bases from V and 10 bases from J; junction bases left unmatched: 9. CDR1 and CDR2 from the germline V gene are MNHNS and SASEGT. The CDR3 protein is CASNTGTGVSPLHF. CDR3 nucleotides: TGTGCCAGTAACACCGGGACAGGGGTCTCACCCCTCCACTTT.

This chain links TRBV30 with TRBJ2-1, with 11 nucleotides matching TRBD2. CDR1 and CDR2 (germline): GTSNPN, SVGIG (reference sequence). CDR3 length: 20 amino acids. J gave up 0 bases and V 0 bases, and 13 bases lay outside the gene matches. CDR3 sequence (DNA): TGTGCCTGGAGTGTATGGGGTACTAGCGGGGGCGCAACCTCCTACAATGAGCAGTTCTTC. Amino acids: CAWSVWGTSGGATSYNEQFF. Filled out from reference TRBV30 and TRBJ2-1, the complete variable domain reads SQTIHQWPATLVQPVGSPLSLECTVEGTSNPNLYWYRQAAGRGLQLLFYSVGIGQISSEVPQNLSASRPQDRQFILSSKKLLLSDSGFYLCAWSVWGTSGGATSYNEQFFGPGTRLTVL.

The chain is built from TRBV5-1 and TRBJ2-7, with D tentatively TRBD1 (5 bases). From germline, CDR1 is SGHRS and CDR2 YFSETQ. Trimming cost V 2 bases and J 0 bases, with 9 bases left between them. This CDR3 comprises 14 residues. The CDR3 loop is CASSLGVSSYEQYF. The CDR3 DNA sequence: TGCGCCAGCAGCTTAGGGGTGAGCTCCTACGAGCAGTACTTC.

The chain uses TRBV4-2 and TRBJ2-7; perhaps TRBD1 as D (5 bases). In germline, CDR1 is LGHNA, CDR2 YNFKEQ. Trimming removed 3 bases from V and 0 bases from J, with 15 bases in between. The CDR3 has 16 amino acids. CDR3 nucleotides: TGTGCCAGCAGCCAGGCAGACAGAATGAGCTCCTACGAGCAGTACTTC. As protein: CASSQADRMSSYEQYF.

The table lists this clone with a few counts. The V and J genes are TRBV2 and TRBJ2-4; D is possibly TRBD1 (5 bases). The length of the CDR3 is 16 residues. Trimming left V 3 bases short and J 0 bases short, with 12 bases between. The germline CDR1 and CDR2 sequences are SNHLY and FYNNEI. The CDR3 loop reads CASSDVGALAKNIQYF. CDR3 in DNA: TGTGCCAGCAGTGACGTTGGGGCCCTAGCCAAAAACATTCAGTACTTC.

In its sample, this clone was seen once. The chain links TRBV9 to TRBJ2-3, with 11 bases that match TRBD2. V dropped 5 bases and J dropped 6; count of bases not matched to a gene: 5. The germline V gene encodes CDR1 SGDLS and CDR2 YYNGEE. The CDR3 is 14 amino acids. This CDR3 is CASSSGGALDTQYF. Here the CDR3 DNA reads TGTGCCAGCAGTAGCGGGGGGGCCTTGGATACGCAGTATTTT.

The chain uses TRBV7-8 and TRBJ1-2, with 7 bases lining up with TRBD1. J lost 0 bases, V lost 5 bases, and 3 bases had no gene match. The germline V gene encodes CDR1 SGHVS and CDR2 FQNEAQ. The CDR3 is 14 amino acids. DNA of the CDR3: TGTGCCAGCAGCGGGGGACAGCCTAACTATGGCTACACCTTC. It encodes CASSGGQPNYGYTF.

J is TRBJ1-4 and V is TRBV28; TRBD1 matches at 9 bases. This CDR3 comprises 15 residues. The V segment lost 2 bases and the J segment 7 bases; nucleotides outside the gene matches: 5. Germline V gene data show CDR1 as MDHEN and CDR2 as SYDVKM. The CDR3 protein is CASSLPGQGTEKLFF. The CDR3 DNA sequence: TGTGCCAGCAGTTTACCGGGACAGGGAACTGAAAAACTGTTTTTT.

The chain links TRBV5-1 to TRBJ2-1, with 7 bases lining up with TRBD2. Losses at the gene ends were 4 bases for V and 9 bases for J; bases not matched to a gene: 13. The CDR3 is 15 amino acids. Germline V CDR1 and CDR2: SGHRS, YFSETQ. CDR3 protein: CASSPEEGRGREQFF. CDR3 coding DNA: TGCGCCAGCAGCCCCGAAGAGGGGAGGGGACGTGAGCAGTTCTTC.

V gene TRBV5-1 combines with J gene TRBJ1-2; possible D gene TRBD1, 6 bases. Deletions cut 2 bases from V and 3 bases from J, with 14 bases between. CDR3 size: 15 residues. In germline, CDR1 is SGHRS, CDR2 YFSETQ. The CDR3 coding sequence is TGCGCCAGCAGCTTAACAGGGTCACTAGACTATGGCTACACCTTC. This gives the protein CASSLTGSLDYGYTF.

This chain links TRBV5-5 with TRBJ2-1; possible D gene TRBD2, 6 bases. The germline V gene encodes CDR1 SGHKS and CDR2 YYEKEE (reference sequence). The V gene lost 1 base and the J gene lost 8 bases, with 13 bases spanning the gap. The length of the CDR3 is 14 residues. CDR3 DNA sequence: TGTGCCAGCAGCTTGTACAACGGGGGTGATGAGCAGTTCTTC. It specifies CASSLYNGGDEQFF. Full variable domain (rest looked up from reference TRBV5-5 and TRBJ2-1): DAGVTQSPTHLIKTRGQQVTLRCSPISGHKSVSWYQQVLGQGPQFIFQYYEKEERGRGNFPDRFSARQFPNYSSELNVNALLLGDSALYLCASSLYNGGDEQFFGPGTRLTVL.

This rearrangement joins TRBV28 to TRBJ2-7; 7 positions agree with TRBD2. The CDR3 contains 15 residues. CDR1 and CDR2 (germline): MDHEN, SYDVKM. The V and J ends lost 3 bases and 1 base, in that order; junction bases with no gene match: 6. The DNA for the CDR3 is TGTGCCAGCAGTTTCAGCGGGGTCTCATCCTACGAGCAGTACTTC. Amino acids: CASSFSGVSSYEQYF. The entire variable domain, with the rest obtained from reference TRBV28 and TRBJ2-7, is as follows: DVKVTQSSRYLVKRTGEKVFLECVQDMDHENMFWYRQDPGLGLRLIYFSYDVKMKEKGDIPEGYSVSREKKERFSLILESASTNQTSMYLCASSFSGVSSYEQYFGPGTRLTVT.